This T cell receptor beta chain originates from a study of cytomegalovirus exposure and HLA in healthy donors. Study-level findings and limits: Relative to the roughly 700-donor mean, N-insertions were reportedly fewer in an Asian-associated ancestry cluster in a later analysis.

Primers: 60 Vbeta forward and 13 Jbeta reverse. TCRdb keeps only in-frame clones here, not all; method: immunoSEQ multiplex PCR. The repertoire holds 70,000 or so clones, with almost 85% as singletons. Turning to this clone: Its antigen remains unidentified.

The sequence was collected from a man between 18 and 35 years old in good health and CMV-seronegative. Source material: PBMCs.

CDR3 nucleotides: TGTGCCAGCAGCGTAGAAGGACAGAACACTGAAGCTTTCTTT. Translation: CASSVEGQNTEAFF. The chain carries TRBV9 and TRBJ1-1; possibly TRBD1 for D (5 bases). This CDR3 spans 14 amino acids. From germline, CDR1 is SGDLS and CDR2 YYNGEE. Trimming cost V 0 bases and J 1 base, with 7 bases left between them. Supplemented by reference TRBV9 and TRBJ1-1, the full variable domain reads DSGVTQTPKHLITATGQRVTLRCSPRSGDLSVYWYQQSLDQGLQFLIQYYNGEERAKGNILERFSAQQFPDLHSELNLSSLELGDSALYFCASSVEGQNTEAFFGQGTRLTVV.